This TCR beta chain came from a study of cytomegalovirus exposure and HLA in healthy donors. The PCR contained 60 Vbeta and 13 Jbeta primers. The method was immunoSEQ multiplex PCR; TCRdb's version includes in-frame clones alone and lacks a portion of them. The data contain under 150,000 clones, over 75% of them singletons. The trim removed 8 bases at V and 4 bases at J, leaving 2 bases unmatched. This CDR3 comprises 13 residues. Germline CDR1 and CDR2: LNHNV and YYDKDF (reference sequence). The chain has TRBV15 and TRBJ2-3; TRBD1 agrees at 11 bases. The specimen was PBMCs. The receptor was derived from a middle-aged woman in good health and CMV-seropositive. The CDR3 sequence: CATGDRGADTQYF. The CDR3 nucleotides read TGTGCCACCGGGGACAGGGGGGCAGATACGCAGTATTTT. Filled out from reference TRBV15 and TRBJ2-3, the complete variable domain reads DAMVIQNPRYQVTQFGKPVTLSCSQTLNHNVMYWYQQKSSQAPKLLFHYYDKDFNNEADTPDNFQSRRPNTSFCFLDIRSPGLGDTAMYLCATGDRGADTQYFGPGTRLTVL.